This entry lists 32 T cell receptor beta chains sequenced from one sample in a study of T cells expressing NK-cell markers. TCRdb re-called the 5' RACE reads and catalogs CDR3 proteins one per entry, DNA excluded. This sample's table has under 500,000 distinct CDR3 sequences. Sequencing was performed on blood T cells: a sorted CD56 or NKG2C T cell subset, CD4+ or CD8+ T cells, or bulk PBMC T cells (not recorded which). The receptors stem from a woman aged 18 to 75 in good health.

This chain joins TRBV7-2 and TRBJ1-5; TCRdb reports TRBD1, a call that lacks DNA to check it against. Germline V gives CDR1 SGHTA, CDR2 FQGNSA. This CDR3 is built from 16 residues. CDR3 residues: CASSQGTLYSNQPQHF.

The chain uses TRBV10-3 and TRBJ2-6. The CDR3 sequence is 16 residues long. Looked up from germline, CDR1 is ENHRY and CDR2 is SYGVKD. CDR3 loop: CAISAIEFSGANVLTF.

V and J are TRBV6-2 or TRBV6-3 and TRBJ2-5; without DNA, the TCRdb call of TRBD2 cannot be checked. CDR3 length equals 14 residues. Germline V gene data show CDR1 as MNHEY and CDR2 as SVGEGT. The CDR3 here is CATLTSGRGWSQYF.

The J gene is TRBJ1-5, the V gene TRBV5-1; TCRdb returns TRBD1, unconfirmable since there is no DNA. The CDR3 length is 15 residues. The germline V gene has CDR1 SGHRS and CDR2 YFSETQ. The CDR3 region is CASSLGQGNGQPQHF. Combining the CDR3 with reference TRBV5-1 and TRBJ1-5 gives the whole variable domain KAGVTQTPRYLIKTRGQQVTLSCSPISGHRSVSWYQQTPGQGLQFLFEYFSETQRNKGNFPGRFSGRQFSNSRSEMNVSTLELGDSALYLCASSLGQGNGQPQHFGDGTRLSIL.

The rearrangement joins TRBV5-1 to TRBJ2-5. Germline CDR1 reads SGHRS; CDR2 reads YFSETQ. The CDR3 is 16 amino acids. The CDR3 here is CASSLVFGSSQETQYF.

This chain connects TRBV9 to TRBJ2-1; TCRdb's D gene call, TRBD2, goes unchecked for lack of DNA. Looked up from germline, CDR1 is SGDLS and CDR2 is YYNGEE. The CDR3 covers 17 residues. The CDR3 spells CASSSRPAGGAFNEQFF.

V and J are TRBV7-3 and TRBJ2-3; there is no DNA to check the TCRdb D call of TRBD1. Germline values: CDR1 SGHTA, CDR2 FQGTGA. The CDR3 spans 16 residues. The CDR3 reads CASSLNRGGDTDTQYF.

V and J are TRBV4-3 and TRBJ2-6; TCRdb names TRBD2, which stays unverified in the absence of DNA. Germline CDR1 is LGHNA and CDR2 is YSLEER. This CDR3 spans 20 amino acids. The CDR3: CASSQGGGLAGGPGANVLTF.

The J gene is TRBJ2-2, the V gene TRBV7-2; TCRdb names TRBD1, which stays unverified in the absence of DNA. Germline values: CDR1 SGHTA, CDR2 FQGNSA. The CDR3 loop spans 16 amino acids. The CDR3 sequence: CASSRRGQGVNGELFF.

The J gene is TRBJ2-1, the V gene TRBV30; the TCRdb call, TRBD2, lacks DNA for checking. The CDR3 runs to 14 residues. Looked up from germline, CDR1 is GTSNPN and CDR2 is SVGIG (reference sequence). The CDR3 protein is CAGGARISYNEQFF.

V and J are TRBV6-5 and TRBJ1-5. The germline gives CDR1 MNHEY, CDR2 SVGAGI. The CDR3 is 14 residues long. The CDR3 loop reads CASSFPYFDQPQHF.

The CDR3: CASSQDGWTSGTYEQYF. This rearrangement joins TRBV14 to TRBJ2-7; TCRdb gives TRBD2 as the D gene, but with no DNA this cannot be confirmed. CDR3 size: 17 residues. CDR1 is SGHDN, CDR2 FVKESK, per germline.

The V gene is TRBV12-3 or TRBV12-4, the J gene TRBJ2-2; TCRdb gives TRBD1 as the D gene, but with no DNA this cannot be confirmed. The CDR3 runs to 15 residues. CDR3 amino acids: CASTPGRVNTGELFF.

The chain has TRBV7-2 and TRBJ2-4; lacking DNA, the TRBD2 call made by TCRdb goes unchecked. Germline CDR1 is SGHTA and CDR2 is FQGNSA. The CDR3 consists of 15 residues. CDR3 in amino acids: CASSQFLAGGDIQYF.

The chain links TRBV25-1 to TRBJ2-7; TCRdb calls TRBD2, which cannot be checked without DNA. Germline-derived CDR1 and CDR2 are MGHDK and SYGVNS. The CDR3 loop spans 16 amino acids. The CDR3 sequence is CASSDSAGTSPYEQYF.

The chain combines TRBV6-1 with TRBJ2-7; the TRBD1 assignment by TCRdb is unverifiable without DNA. Germline V gene sequence: CDR1 MNHNS, CDR2 SASEGT. This CDR3 comprises 14 residues. The CDR3 here is CASSPRDRGFEQYF.

The CDR3 protein is CASSFAPSGKYSYNEQFF. This chain links TRBV12-1 with TRBJ2-1; with no DNA, the TCRdb D assignment of TRBD2 cannot be verified. TRBV12-1 is given as a pseudogene. The CDR3 consists of 18 residues.

The chain carries TRBV14 and TRBJ2-1; without DNA, the TCRdb call of TRBD2 cannot be checked. The CDR3 extends over 16 amino acids. Per the germline V gene, CDR1 is SGHDN and CDR2 is FVKESK. The chain's CDR3 is CASSVSIAGDYNEQFF.

CDR3 residues: CASSYQGSDEQFF. V is TRBV7-3 and J is TRBJ2-1; the TCRdb call, TRBD1, lacks DNA for checking. Germline V gene lookup returns CDR1 SGHTA and CDR2 FQGTGA. The CDR3 covers 13 residues.

CDR3 protein: CASSTGGHSNQPQHF. The V and J genes are TRBV6-2 or TRBV6-3 and TRBJ1-5; lacking DNA, the TRBD1 call made by TCRdb goes unchecked. Germline V gene lookup returns CDR1 MNHEY and CDR2 SVGEGT. This CDR3 has 15 amino acids.

The chain carries TRBV20-1 and TRBJ2-3; TCRdb's assignment of TRBD1 cannot be checked, as there is no DNA. There are 12 residues in the CDR3. The germline V gene has CDR1 DFQATT and CDR2 SNEGSKA (reference sequence). The CDR3 spells CSARTVTDTQYF.

The chain is built from TRBV7-2 and TRBJ1-4; without DNA, the TCRdb call of TRBD1 cannot be checked. CDR1 is SGHTA, CDR2 FQGNSA, per germline. This CDR3 spans 13 amino acids. The CDR3 protein is CASSRQGFEKLFF.

The gene calls are TRBV6-1 and TRBJ2-4; absent DNA, TCRdb's TRBD1 call cannot be checked. The length of the CDR3 is 18 residues. The germline V gene has CDR1 MNHNS and CDR2 SASEGT. The CDR3 reads CASSPDRGVGLSKNIQYF.

The J gene is TRBJ2-7, the V gene TRBV20-1; TCRdb's assignment of TRBD1 cannot be checked, as there is no DNA. This CDR3 is 15 amino acids long. From germline, CDR1 is DFQATT and CDR2 SNEGSKA (reference sequence). This CDR3 reads CSARDPSSGRGEQYF.

This chain uses TRBV5-4 with TRBJ2-1; the TCRdb D gene call, TRBD2, has no DNA to confirm it. This CDR3 comprises 16 residues. Germline V CDR1 and CDR2: SGHNT, YYREEE (reference sequence). CDR3 region: CASSLDAGGRIYEQFF.

The V and J genes are TRBV15 and TRBJ1-1; TCRdb selects TRBD1, and the lack of DNA leaves this call unchecked. The CDR3 runs 16 residues. Germline CDR1 reads LNHNV; CDR2 reads YYDKDF (reference sequence). CDR3 region: CATSRPGGRAGTEAFF.

V gene TRBV27 combines with J gene TRBJ1-6; absent DNA, TCRdb's TRBD1 call cannot be checked. Germline assignment: CDR1 MNHEY and CDR2 SMNVEV (reference sequence). The CDR3 is 15 residues long. CDR3 residues: CASSFFVAVDSPLHF.

The chain recombines TRBV20-1 with TRBJ2-4. This CDR3 has 15 amino acids. Germline CDR1 and CDR2: DFQATT and SNEGSKA (reference sequence). The CDR3 sequence is CSADAHGIAKNIQYF.

The chain recombines TRBV30 with TRBJ1-6; the D call of TRBD1 rests on TCRdb alone, since no DNA is present to check it. CDR1 GTSNPN and CDR2 SVGIG come from the germline V gene (reference sequence). There are 13 residues in the CDR3. Here the CDR3 reads CACQGQGDSPLHF. Using reference TRBV30 and TRBJ1-6 for the parts outside the CDR3, the full variable domain is SQTIHQWPATLVQPVGSPLSLECTVEGTSNPNLYWYRQAAGRGLQLLFYSVGIGQISSEVPQNLSASRPQDRQFILSSKKLLLSDSGFYLCACQGQGDSPLHFGNGTRLTVT.

This chain connects TRBV7-9 to TRBJ1-4; the TRBD1 assignment by TCRdb is unverifiable without DNA. Germline CDR1 SEHNR, CDR2 FQNEAQ (reference sequence). The CDR3 totals 17 residues. This CDR3 is CASSLARAQGPNEKLFF.

The chain carries TRBV7-8 and TRBJ1-4. Germline V gene lookup returns CDR1 SGHVS and CDR2 FQNEAQ. This CDR3 region has 11 residues. The CDR3 here is CASAGDEKLFF. The full variable domain, its missing parts supplied by reference TRBV7-8 and TRBJ1-4, is GAGVSQSPRYKVAKRGQDVALRCDPISGHVSLFWYQQALGQGPEFLTYFQNEAQLDKSGLPSDRFFAERPEGSVSTLKIQRTQQEDSAVYLCASAGDEKLFFGSGTQLSVL.

The chain has TRBV4-3 and TRBJ2-3; the D call from TCRdb, TRBD2, cannot be confirmed without DNA. The CDR3 is made up of 17 amino acids. Looked up from germline, CDR1 is LGHNA and CDR2 is YSLEER. CDR3: CASSQDFEREVPDTQYF.